This T cell receptor beta chain was sequenced during a study of Graves' ophthalmopathy and Graves' hyperthyroidism. Amplified TCR beta CDR3 regions were obtained using RNA transcripts as template. In the first round, RT-PCR was carried out with HTBI primers, and a multiplex PCR formed the second round. From the multiplex PCR reads, TCRdb called clonotypes with MiXCR, one entry per CDR3 protein. The data hold about 740,000 distinct CDR3 sequences, with 35% to 50% observed a single time. The length of the CDR3 is 15 residues. V shed 5 bases and J shed 7 bases, with 17 bases lying between them. Germline V gene lookup returns CDR1 SEHNR and CDR2 FQNEAQ (reference sequence). A few counts support this clonotype.

The sample taken for sequencing was peripheral blood. This sequence was found in an adult man with Graves' ophthalmopathy. This chain links TRBV7-9 with TRBJ1-4; the D gene is possibly TRBD1 (6 bases). In DNA, the CDR3 is TGTGCCAGCAGCCCCGGTGGGGGCACGAGTGAAAAACTGTTTTTT. Translated, it gives CASSPGGGTSEKLFF.